Here is one T cell receptor (beta chain) with its context. Data came from immunoSEQ multiplex PCR; TCRdb stores just in-frame clones and leaves some out. The sample consists of approximately 220,000 clones, about 88% of them appearing once. The V and J ends lost 4 bases and 3 bases respectively, with 17 bases between them. This CDR3 is built from 15 residues. In germline, CDR1 is SGHDT, CDR2 YYEEEE. The data derive from a study of blood T cell repertoires in COVID-19. This receptor was taken from a man aged 55 to 70 with acute or convalescent COVID-19. Sequenced: peripheral blood. The rearrangement links TRBV5-6 to TRBJ2-7, with D tentatively TRBD2 (5 bases). Here the CDR3 reads CASSTRLTGSYEQYF. The CDR3 coding sequence is TGTGCCAGCAGCACGAGGCTGACGGGAAGCTACGAGCAGTACTTC.